The 30 T cell receptor beta chains below come from one sample, sequenced in a study of response to subunit inactivated influenza vaccine. TCRdb used MiXCR to reprocess the RT-PCR reads, holding one entry per CDR3 protein. Among approximately 490,000 distinct CDR3 sequences listed, 6.5% to 8% were seen once. The specimen was PBMCs from blood, collected 23 months after vaccination. Receptors were obtained from a man aged 45-69 years who received an inactivated influenza vaccine.

The chain recombines TRBV20-1 with TRBJ2-3; 7 bases are shared with TRBD1. The CDR3 runs 16 residues. Germline CDR1 reads DFQATT; CDR2 reads SNEGSKA (reference sequence). J gave up 6 bases and V 0 bases, and 12 bases lay outside the gene matches. The CDR3 coding sequence is TGCAGTGCTAGAGACCCGGGACAGCCGGGGCTCGATACGCAGTATTTT. As protein: CSARDPGQPGLDTQYF.

This clonotype has a count of ten or more. This chain joins TRBV5-1 and TRBJ2-5, with TRBD2 matching 8 bases. There are 15 residues in the CDR3. V was pared by 4 bases and J by 4 bases, with 9 bases of the junction left unmatched. Looked up from germline, CDR1 is SGHRS and CDR2 is YFSETQ. The CDR3 nucleotides are TGCGCCAGCAGCGTGAGCGGGAGCTTGGGAGAGACCCAGTACTTC. Protein sequence: CASSVSGSLGETQYF.

J is TRBJ2-7 and V is TRBV20-1, with D possibly TRBD2 on 5 matching bases. This CDR3 has 15 residues. Trimming removed 5 bases at V and 5 bases at J, with 22 bases between. Germline CDR1 reads DFQATT; CDR2 reads SNEGSKA (reference sequence). CDR3 coding DNA: TGCAGTGCTGTCCCCTTTACTAGGAATTCCGACGAGCAGTACTTC. Translating gives CSAVPFTRNSDEQYF.

In its sample, this clonotype was seen a few times. The chain combines TRBV6-1 with TRBJ1-5, with 12 bases that match TRBD1. V gave up 5 bases and J gave up 6 bases; unmatched junction bases: 11. The CDR3 is made up of 17 amino acids. Germline V gives CDR1 MNHNS, CDR2 SASEGT. CDR3 in amino acids: CASSQGTGGVGGQPQHF. CDR3 coding DNA: TGTGCCAGCAGTCAAGGGACAGGGGGCGTTGGGGGTCAGCCCCAGCATTTT.

The chain uses TRBV28 and TRBJ2-7; D possibly corresponds to TRBD2 (5 bases). Germline V lookup: CDR1 MDHEN, CDR2 SYDVKM. The CDR3 runs 11 residues. With 8 bases removed from V and 4 bases from J, the gap between germline ends came to 9 bases. CDR3 nucleotides: TGTGCCAGCGGACTCTTTTACGAGCAGTACTTC. Its translation is CASGLFYEQYF.

This chain connects TRBV7-9 to TRBJ1-1; unclear D gene. The CDR3 consists of 14 residues. Trimming left V 3 bases short and J 7 bases short, with 15 bases between. CDR1 SEHNR and CDR2 FQNEAQ come from the germline V gene (reference sequence). Here the CDR3 DNA reads TGTGCCAGCAGCTTCTTGGGGAACTCTATTGAAGCTTTCTTT. Amino acids: CASSFLGNSIEAFF.

There are a few counts of this clonotype. The chain links TRBV20-1 to TRBJ1-4; D call uncertain. This CDR3 has 15 residues. Germline CDR1 and CDR2: DFQATT and SNEGSKA (reference sequence). The V end was cut by 0 bases, the J end by 3 bases, with 11 bases between. CDR3: CSARDPGRANEKLFF. As DNA, the CDR3 is TGCAGTGCTAGAGATCCGGGGAGAGCTAATGAAAAACTGTTTTTT.

In this sample, this clonotype turned up many times. CDR3 sequence reads: CASSPGLAGGRNEQFF. In DNA, the CDR3 is TGTGCCAGCAGTCCCGGACTAGCGGGAGGGCGCAATGAGCAGTTCTTC. V usage is TRBV12-3 or TRBV12-4 and J usage is TRBJ2-1, with TRBD2 matching over 15 bases. The CDR3 consists of 16 residues. V shed 5 bases and J 6 bases; nucleotides not matched to a gene: 5.

This chain links TRBV7-2 with TRBJ1-1, with 10 bases that match TRBD1. CDR3 length equals 15 residues. V shed 2 bases and J 3 bases; nucleotides not matched to a gene: 3. Germline V gene lookup returns CDR1 SGHTA and CDR2 FQGNSA. The CDR3 here is CASSLRQGADTEAFF. The DNA of the CDR3 is TGTGCCAGCAGCTTACGACAGGGGGCCGACACTGAAGCTTTCTTT.

The chain joins TRBV4-2 to TRBJ1-2; D unclear. There are 16 residues in the CDR3. V was cut by 0 bases and J by 4 bases, with 15 bases left in between. The V gene's germline CDR1 is LGHNA and CDR2 YNFKEQ. CDR3 sequence reads: CASSQDLAGRSYGYTF. CDR3 sequence (DNA): TGTGCCAGCAGCCAAGACTTGGCCGGACGAAGCTATGGCTACACCTTC.

The V and J genes are TRBV10-3 and TRBJ2-1; D is unresolved. CDR3 length: 14 residues. Per germline, CDR1 ENHRY and CDR2 SYGVKD. V dropped 8 bases and J dropped 0 bases, with 11 bases sitting between them. In DNA form, the CDR3 reads TGTGCCATCTCCCAGGCTGTCTCCTACAATGAGCAGTTCTTC. It yields the protein CAISQAVSYNEQFF.

The chain recombines TRBV7-9 with TRBJ2-3; 7 bases fit TRBD1. V lost 3 bases and J lost 5; bases outside the gene matches: 5. CDR3 length equals 14 residues. CDR1 is SEHNR and CDR2 is FQNEAQ in the germline V gene (reference sequence). The CDR3 loop reads CASSLSQGVDTQYF. DNA of the CDR3: TGTGCCAGCAGCTTGTCCCAGGGGGTAGATACGCAGTATTTT.

This chain links TRBV20-1 with TRBJ2-2; 8 bases map to TRBD1. Trimming took 3 bases from V and 0 from J; bases not matched to a gene: 9. Germline CDR1 DFQATT, CDR2 SNEGSKA (reference sequence). CDR3 length: 17 amino acids. This chain's CDR3 is CSARGLRGRTNTGELFF. CDR3 DNA sequence: TGCAGTGCTAGGGGCCTCAGGGGGCGGACGAACACCGGGGAGCTGTTTTTT.

The V call is TRBV7-9, the J call TRBJ2-5, with a tentative D call TRBD1 (5 bases). The CDR3 covers 13 residues. Germline V lookup: CDR1 SEHNR, CDR2 FQNEAQ (reference sequence). Trimming took 5 bases from V and 4 from J, leaving 11 bases between them. This CDR3 is CASSHDSLETQYF. As DNA, the CDR3 is TGTGCCAGCAGCCACGACAGCTTAGAGACCCAGTACTTC. Supplemented by reference TRBV7-9 and TRBJ2-5, the full variable domain reads DTGVSQNPRHKITKRGQNVTFRCDPISEHNRLYWYRQTLGQGPEFLTYFQNEAQLEKSRLLSDRFSAERPKGSFSTLEIQRTEQGDSAMYLCASSHDSLETQYFGPGTRLLVL.

In its sample, this clonotype was seen a few times. This chain uses TRBV21-1 with TRBJ2-7. TRBV21-1 is listed as a pseudogene. The CDR3 consists of 15 residues. The CDR3 DNA sequence: TGTGCCAGCAGCCGACGGGTGGAAAGCTCCTACGAGCAGTACTTC. This codes for CASSRRVESSYEQYF.

At least ten counts were recorded for this clonotype. The J gene is TRBJ2-2, the V gene TRBV20-1; D tentatively reads TRBD1 or TRBD2 (5 bases each). This CDR3 contains 15 residues. In germline, CDR1 is DFQATT, CDR2 SNEGSKA (reference sequence). The V end lost 5 bases, the J end lost 2 bases, and 15 bases lay between the germline ends. For the CDR3, the DNA is TGCAGTGCTGGAGGACACGGGCCCAACACCGGGGAGCTGTTTTTT. Amino acid sequence: CSAGGHGPNTGELFF.

This sequence joins TRBV4-1 and TRBJ2-4; 10 bases align to TRBD2. The CDR3 loop spans 17 amino acids. The V segment lost 4 bases and the J segment 4 bases; nucleotides outside the gene matches: 10. Germline CDR1 reads MGHRA; CDR2 reads YSYEKL. In nucleotides, the CDR3 is TGCGCCAGCAGCCTAGGGCTAATAGCGGGGGGAAAAAACATTCAGTACTTC. It codes for CASSLGLIAGGKNIQYF.

Only a few counts were recorded for this clonotype. The CDR3 DNA follows: TGTGCCAGCAGTTACAAGGGACACCCCAATATGATAGGCTACACCTTC. Its protein is CASSYKGHPNMIGYTF. V gene TRBV6-5 combines with J gene TRBJ1-2, with a tentative D call TRBD1 (6 bases). This CDR3 has 16 amino acids. Trimming took 2 bases from V and 8 from J, leaving 21 bases between them. Germline-derived CDR1 and CDR2 are MNHEY and SVGAGI.

This rearrangement joins TRBV6-2 or TRBV6-3 to TRBJ2-7; D is possibly TRBD1 or TRBD2 (5 bases each). The germline V and J ends were trimmed by 6 bases and 2 bases, with 23 bases remaining between them. Germline CDR1 and CDR2: MNHEY and SVGEGT. The CDR3 is 17 residues long. For the CDR3, the DNA is TGTGCCAGCAGGCACTACGAGACTAAGACAGTAACCTACGAGCAGTACTTC. This encodes CASRHYETKTVTYEQYF.

Note on this clonotype: An end of the junction differs from the germline gene, which may be a read error. J is TRBJ2-2 and V is TRBV7-9; D might be TRBD2 (5 bases). Germline loops: CDR1 SEHNR, CDR2 FQNEAQ (reference sequence). This CDR3 spans 14 amino acids. DNA of the CDR3: TGTGCCAGCAGCTTATCCCAGGCGACCGGGGATCTGTTTTTT. This gives the protein CASSLSQATGDLFF.

The chain has TRBV11-2 and TRBJ2-1; no clear D. Germline-derived CDR1 and CDR2 are SGHAT and FQNNGV. CDR3 length equals 16 residues. V lost 0 bases and J lost 1, with 10 bases in between. CDR3 sequence (DNA): TGTGCCAGCAGCTTAGAGGACCAACCTTCCTACAATGAGCAGTTCTTC. It yields the protein CASSLEDQPSYNEQFF.

The chain employs TRBV6-2 or TRBV6-3 and TRBJ1-2; unclear D gene. V shed 4 bases and J shed 8 bases, with 14 bases lying between them. CDR1 MNHEY and CDR2 SVGEGT come from the germline V gene. The CDR3 contains 13 residues. CDR3 DNA sequence: TGTGCCAGCAGTTCCCCCCTGCGAGGGGGCTACACCTTC. This codes for CASSSPLRGGYTF.

The CDR3, as DNA: TGCGCCAGCAGCTTGGAGGGGACGGATTACACCGGGGAGCTGTTTTTT. It encodes CASSLEGTDYTGELFF. The rearrangement uses TRBV5-1 and TRBJ2-2; D tentatively fits TRBD1 or TRBD2 (5 bases each). CDR3 length: 16 amino acids. The V and J ends lost 0 bases and 3 bases respectively, with 12 bases between them. Germline V gene sequence: CDR1 SGHRS, CDR2 YFSETQ.

This clonotype was detected many times. V gene TRBV20-1 combines with J gene TRBJ2-5; D is uncertain. Germline CDR1 DFQATT, CDR2 SNEGSKA (reference sequence). The CDR3 runs 14 residues. V was clipped by 6 bases and J by 2 bases, with 16 bases between them. In DNA, the CDR3 is TGCAGTGCCCCCATCGCAAGCGAACAAGAGACCCAGTACTTC. Protein product: CSAPIASEQETQYF.

The chain employs TRBV4-3 and TRBJ1-5; D is possibly TRBD1 (5 bases). The CDR3 totals 15 residues. Germline V gene lookup returns CDR1 LGHNA and CDR2 YSLEER. V was cut by 1 base and J by 2 bases, with 9 bases left in between. CDR3: CASSQGPGGNQPQHF. In DNA, the CDR3 is TGCGCCAGCAGCCAAGGTCCGGGGGGCAATCAGCCCCAGCATTTT.

The table lists this clonotype with many counts. In nucleotides, the CDR3 is TGTGCCAGTAGTACACTTTTCAAGGGGGCAAAGGCCGGGGAGCTGTTTTTT. It encodes CASSTLFKGAKAGELFF. The V call is TRBV19, the J call TRBJ2-2; 7 bases align to TRBD1. The V segment lost 4 bases and the J segment 6 bases; nucleotides outside the gene matches: 14. Germline assignment: CDR1 LNHDA and CDR2 SQIVND (reference sequence). There are 17 residues in the CDR3.

This clonotype was seen only a few times. The chain is built from TRBV11-2 and TRBJ2-1, with TRBD1 matching 7 bases. J was trimmed by 4 bases and V by 4 bases; bases with no gene match: 7. Germline loops: CDR1 SGHAT, CDR2 FQNNGV. The length of the CDR3 is 15 residues. The CDR3 bases are TGTGCCAGCAGCTCACCGAGGGGGCCATACAATGAGCAGTTCTTC. Its protein product is CASSSPRGPYNEQFF.

This clonotype was seen a few times. This rearrangement joins TRBV5-5 to TRBJ1-5; D may be TRBD1 (6 bases). The CDR3 sequence is 15 residues long. V lost 2 bases to trimming and J lost 0 bases, with 9 bases between them. CDR1 and CDR2 from the germline V gene are SGHKS and YYEKEE (reference sequence). The CDR3 sequence: CASSFGTPSNQPQHF. The DNA of the CDR3 is TGTGCCAGCAGCTTCGGGACACCTAGCAATCAGCCCCAGCATTTT. The entire variable domain, with the rest obtained from reference TRBV5-5 and TRBJ1-5, is as follows: DAGVTQSPTHLIKTRGQQVTLRCSPISGHKSVSWYQQVLGQGPQFIFQYYEKEERGRGNFPDRFSARQFPNYSSELNVNALLLGDSALYLCASSFGTPSNQPQHFGDGTRLSIL.

This clonotype was observed many times. This sequence joins TRBV12-3 or TRBV12-4 and TRBJ2-3; D perhaps matches TRBD2 (6 bases). Trimming pared 7 bases from V and 6 bases from J, leaving 20 bases between. There are 15 residues in the CDR3. CDR3 DNA sequence: TGTGCCAGCACCATTGGGCCGACTAGTGCCGATACGCAGTATTTT. As protein: CASTIGPTSADTQYF.

The chain has TRBV6-5 and TRBJ1-2, with unresolved D. Germline lookup yields CDR1 MNHEY and CDR2 SVGAGI. The CDR3 has 18 amino acids. V lost 0 bases to trimming and J lost 2 bases, with 19 bases between them. CDR3 sequence reads: CASSYSFGGPTLNYGYTF. DNA for the CDR3: TGTGCCAGCAGTTACTCCTTTGGTGGACCTACCTTAAACTATGGCTACACCTTC.